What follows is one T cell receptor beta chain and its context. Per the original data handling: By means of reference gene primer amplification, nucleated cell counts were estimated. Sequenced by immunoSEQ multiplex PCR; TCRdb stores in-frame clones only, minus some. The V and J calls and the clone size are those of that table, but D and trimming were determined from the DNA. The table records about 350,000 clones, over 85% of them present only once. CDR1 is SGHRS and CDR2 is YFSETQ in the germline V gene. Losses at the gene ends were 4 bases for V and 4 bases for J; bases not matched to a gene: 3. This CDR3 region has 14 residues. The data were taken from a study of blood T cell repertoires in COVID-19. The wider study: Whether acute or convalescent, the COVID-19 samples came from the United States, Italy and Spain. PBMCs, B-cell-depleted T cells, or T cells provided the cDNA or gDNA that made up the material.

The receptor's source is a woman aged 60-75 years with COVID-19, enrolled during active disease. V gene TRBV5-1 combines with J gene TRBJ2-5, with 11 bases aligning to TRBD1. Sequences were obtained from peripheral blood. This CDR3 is CASSLGTGGETQYF. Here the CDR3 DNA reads TGCGCCAGCAGCCTAGGGACAGGGGGAGAGACCCAGTACTTC.